These T cell receptor beta chains were read from a single sample in a study of CD8+ T cells in alopecia areata. Sequenced by immunoSEQ multiplex PCR; TCRdb stores in-frame clones only, minus some. The sample contains 150,000 to 200,000 clones, 50% to 60% of which appear only once. The input for sequencing was CD4+ T cells sorted from blood, taken at week 0. These receptors were taken from a human donor with alopecia areata. The CDR3 runs from the conserved cysteine through the conserved F or W. D genes are given only for firm matches. Clone size is given for some rows only: seen once, a few or many times, or a class if the clone is expanded.

j_call v_call d_call clone_size cdr3_nt cdr3_aa
TRBJ1-5 TRBV7-9 . . TGTGCCAGCAGCTCCTCGGACCGGACGGGTCTCAATCAGCCCCAGCATTTT CASSSSDRTGLNQPQHF
TRBJ1-4 TRBV4-1 TRBD1 . TGCGCCAGCAGCCCCACAGGGGGCGTTCGTGAAAAACTGTTTTTT CASSPTGGVREKLFF
TRBJ1-1 TRBV29-1 TRBD1 . TGCAGCGTTGAAGCGAACAGGGGCATGAACACTGAAGCTTTCTTT CSVEANRGMNTEAFF
TRBJ1-1 TRBV5-1 . once TGCGCCAGCAGCCCCTCTCCGAACACTGAAGCTTTCTTT CASSPSPNTEAFF
TRBJ1-2 TRBV29-1 . few TGCAGCGTTGAACGGGGATTGGCCCCAGACGGCTACACCTTC CSVERGLAPDGYTF
TRBJ1-2 TRBV6-1 TRBD1 . TGTGCCAGCAGTGTGCCCGGGACAGGGAGGGCTGGGGGCTACACCTTC CASSVPGTGRAGGYTF
TRBJ1-1 TRBV29-1 . . TGCAGCGTTGGGGTCTATCTCTTGAACACTGAAGCTTTCTTT CSVGVYLLNTEAFF
TRBJ2-7 TRBV30 TRBD1 . TGTGCCTGGGTGGGGACAGACTCCTACGAGCAGTACTTC CAWVGTDSYEQYF
TRBJ2-7 TRBV29-1 TRBD1 few TGCAGCGTGAGGGGACAGTATACCTACGAGCAGTACTTC CSVRGQYTYEQYF
TRBJ2-3 TRBV7-2 . few TGTGCCAGCAGCTTACAAGGGGGGGGCCTCACAGATACGCAGTATTTT CASSLQGGGLTDTQYF
TRBJ2-7 TRBV15 TRBD1 . TGTGCCACCAGCAGAAGACAGGGGTCGTACGAGCAGTACTTC CATSRRQGSYEQYF